This paragraph covers one TCR beta chain sequence. Repertoires were generated with immunoSEQ multiplex PCR, while TCRdb's copy carries only in-frame clones and drops some. The table records around 20,000 clones, about nine tenths of them present only once. This specimen belongs to a study of OX40 agonist ivuxolimab in advanced cancers. The V end lost 4 bases, the J end lost 7 bases, and 3 bases lay between the germline ends. The CDR3 totals 10 residues. CDR1 MDHEN and CDR2 SYDVKM come from the germline V gene. The rearrangement links TRBV28 to TRBJ2-3; D is undetermined. Sequencing used CD4+ or CD8+ T cells sorted from blood, obtained in a trial of the OX40 agonist ivuxolimab. This TCR was sampled from an adult with an advanced solid tumor such as melanoma, head and neck, liver or kidney cancer. For the CDR3, the DNA is TGTGCCAGCAGTTCTAATACGCAGTATTTT. This translates into CASSSNTQYF. The whole variable domain, filled in from reference TRBV28 and TRBJ2-3, reads DVKVTQSSRYLVKRTGEKVFLECVQDMDHENMFWYRQDPGLGLRLIYFSYDVKMKEKGDIPEGYSVSREKKERFSLILESASTNQTSMYLCASSSNTQYFGPGTRLTVL.